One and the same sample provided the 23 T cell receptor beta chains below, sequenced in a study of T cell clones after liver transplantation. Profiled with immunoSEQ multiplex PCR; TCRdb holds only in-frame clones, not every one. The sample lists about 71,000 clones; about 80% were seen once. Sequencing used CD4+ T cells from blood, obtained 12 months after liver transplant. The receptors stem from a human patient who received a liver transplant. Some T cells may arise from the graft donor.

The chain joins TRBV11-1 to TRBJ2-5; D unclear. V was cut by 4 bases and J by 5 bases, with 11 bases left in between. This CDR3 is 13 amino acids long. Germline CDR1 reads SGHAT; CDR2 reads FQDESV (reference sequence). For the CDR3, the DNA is TGTGCCAGCAGCTCCGGGCCCCGGGAGACCCAGTACTTC. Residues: CASSSGPRETQYF.

The CDR3 bases are TGCGCCAGCAGCTTGGCGGCCGGGTATGCTAATGAAAAACTGTTTTTT. Amino acid sequence: CASSLAAGYANEKLFF. J is TRBJ1-4 and V is TRBV5-1; D remains ambiguous. The CDR3 contains 16 residues. Trimming pared 0 bases from V and 3 bases from J, leaving 12 bases between. Per germline, CDR1 SGHRS and CDR2 YFSETQ.

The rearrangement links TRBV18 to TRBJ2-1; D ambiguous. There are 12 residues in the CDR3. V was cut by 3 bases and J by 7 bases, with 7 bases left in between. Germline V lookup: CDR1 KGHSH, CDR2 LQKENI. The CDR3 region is CASSPTRNEQFF. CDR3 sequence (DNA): TGTGCCAGCTCACCGACCCGGAATGAGCAGTTCTTC.

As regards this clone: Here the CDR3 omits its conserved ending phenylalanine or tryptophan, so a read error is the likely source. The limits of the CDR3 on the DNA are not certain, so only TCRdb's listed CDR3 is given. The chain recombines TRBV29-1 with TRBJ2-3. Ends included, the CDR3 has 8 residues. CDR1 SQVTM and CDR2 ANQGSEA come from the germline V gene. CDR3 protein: CSVEGSTG.

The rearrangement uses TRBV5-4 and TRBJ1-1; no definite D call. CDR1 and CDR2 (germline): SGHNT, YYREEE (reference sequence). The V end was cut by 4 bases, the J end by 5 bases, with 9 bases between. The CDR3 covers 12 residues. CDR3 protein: CASSGLGTEAFF. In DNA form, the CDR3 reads TGTGCCAGCAGCGGCCTGGGGACTGAAGCTTTCTTT.

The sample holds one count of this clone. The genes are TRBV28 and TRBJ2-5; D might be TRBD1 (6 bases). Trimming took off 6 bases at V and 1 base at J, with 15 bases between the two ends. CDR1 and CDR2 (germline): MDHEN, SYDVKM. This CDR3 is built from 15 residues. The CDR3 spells CASRSRQVPQETQYF. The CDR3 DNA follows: TGTGCCAGCAGATCCCGACAGGTTCCCCAAGAGACCCAGTACTTC.

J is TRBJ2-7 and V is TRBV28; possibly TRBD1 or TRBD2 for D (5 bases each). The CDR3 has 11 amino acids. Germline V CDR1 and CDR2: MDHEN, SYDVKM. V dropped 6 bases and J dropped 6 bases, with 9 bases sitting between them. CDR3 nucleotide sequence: TGTGCCAGCAGAGGGACCCTCGAGCAGTACTTC. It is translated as CASRGTLEQYF.

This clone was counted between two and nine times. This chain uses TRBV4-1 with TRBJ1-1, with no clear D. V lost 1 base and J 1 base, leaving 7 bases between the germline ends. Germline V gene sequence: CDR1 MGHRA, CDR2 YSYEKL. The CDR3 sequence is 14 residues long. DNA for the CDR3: TGCGCCAGCAGCCAAGGTCTCAGGAACACTGAAGCTTTCTTT. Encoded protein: CASSQGLRNTEAFF.

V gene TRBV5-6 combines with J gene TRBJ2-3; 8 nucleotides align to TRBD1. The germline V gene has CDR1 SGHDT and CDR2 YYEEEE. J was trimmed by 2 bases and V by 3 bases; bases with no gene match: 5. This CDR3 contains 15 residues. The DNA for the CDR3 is TGTGCCAGCAGCTCGGGACAGGTTCTCACAGATACGCAGTATTTT. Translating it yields CASSSGQVLTDTQYF.

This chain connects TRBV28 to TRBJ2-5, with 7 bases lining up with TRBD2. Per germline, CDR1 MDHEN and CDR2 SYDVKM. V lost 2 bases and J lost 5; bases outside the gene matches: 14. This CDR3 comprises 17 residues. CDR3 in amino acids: CASSLAIGLGSFETQYF. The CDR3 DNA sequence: TGTGCCAGCAGTTTAGCAATAGGACTAGGGTCTTTTGAGACCCAGTACTTC.

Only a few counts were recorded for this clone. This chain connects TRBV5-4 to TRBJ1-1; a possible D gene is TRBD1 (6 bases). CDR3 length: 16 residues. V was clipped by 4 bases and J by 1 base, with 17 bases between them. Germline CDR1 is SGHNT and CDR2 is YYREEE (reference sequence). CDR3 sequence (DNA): TGTGCCAGCAGCCCGAAAGGGGGTTTATCGAACACTGAAGCTTTCTTT. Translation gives CASSPKGGLSNTEAFF. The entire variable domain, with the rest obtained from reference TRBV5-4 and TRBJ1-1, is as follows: ETGVTQSPTHLIKTRGQQVTLRCSSQSGHNTVSWYQQALGQGPQFIFQYYREEENGRGNFPPRFSGLQFPNYSSELNVNALELDDSALYLCASSPKGGLSNTEAFFGQGTRLTVV.

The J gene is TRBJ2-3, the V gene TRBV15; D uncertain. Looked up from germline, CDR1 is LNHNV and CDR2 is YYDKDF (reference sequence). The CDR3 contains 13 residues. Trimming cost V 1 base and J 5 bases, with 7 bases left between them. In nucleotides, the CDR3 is TGTGCCACCAGCAGAGGGGCGAAAGATACGCAGTATTTT. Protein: CATSRGAKDTQYF.

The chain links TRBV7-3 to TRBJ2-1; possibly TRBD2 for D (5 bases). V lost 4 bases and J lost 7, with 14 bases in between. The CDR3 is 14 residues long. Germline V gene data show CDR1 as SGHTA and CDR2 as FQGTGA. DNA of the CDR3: TGTGCCAGCAGCTCCCCGGGGTTCAGGAATGAGCAGTTCTTC. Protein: CASSSPGFRNEQFF.

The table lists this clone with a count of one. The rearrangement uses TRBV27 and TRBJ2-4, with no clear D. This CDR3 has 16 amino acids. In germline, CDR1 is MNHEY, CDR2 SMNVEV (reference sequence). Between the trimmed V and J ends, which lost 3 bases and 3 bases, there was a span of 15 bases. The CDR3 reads CASSFRASVGKNIQYF. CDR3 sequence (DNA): TGTGCCAGCAGTTTTAGGGCCTCTGTGGGCAAAAACATTCAGTACTTC.

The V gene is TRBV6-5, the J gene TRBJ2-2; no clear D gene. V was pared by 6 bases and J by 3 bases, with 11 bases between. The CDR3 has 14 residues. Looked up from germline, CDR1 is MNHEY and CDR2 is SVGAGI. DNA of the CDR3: TGTGCCAGCAGCACGGACCGTTACACCGGGGAGCTGTTTTTT. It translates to CASSTDRYTGELFF.

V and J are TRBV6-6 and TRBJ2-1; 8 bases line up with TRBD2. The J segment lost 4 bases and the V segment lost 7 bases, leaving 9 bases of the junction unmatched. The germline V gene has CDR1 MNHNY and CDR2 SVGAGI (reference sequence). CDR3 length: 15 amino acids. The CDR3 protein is CASNIQAGAYNEQFF. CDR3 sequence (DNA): TGTGCCAGCAATATCCAAGCGGGAGCTTACAATGAGCAGTTCTTC.

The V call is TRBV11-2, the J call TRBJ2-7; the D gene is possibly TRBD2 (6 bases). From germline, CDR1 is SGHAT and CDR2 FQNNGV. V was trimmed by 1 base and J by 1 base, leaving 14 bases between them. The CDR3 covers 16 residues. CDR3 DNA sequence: TGTGCCAGCAGCTTAGCGTGGGGGAGGAGGTCCTACGAGCAGTACTTC. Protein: CASSLAWGRRSYEQYF.

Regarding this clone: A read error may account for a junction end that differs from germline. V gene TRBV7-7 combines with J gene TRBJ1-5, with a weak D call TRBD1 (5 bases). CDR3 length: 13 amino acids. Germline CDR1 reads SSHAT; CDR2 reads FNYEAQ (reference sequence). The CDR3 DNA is TGTGCTAGCAGCCGGGACCTCCATCAGCCCCAGCATTTT. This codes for CASSRDLHQPQHF.

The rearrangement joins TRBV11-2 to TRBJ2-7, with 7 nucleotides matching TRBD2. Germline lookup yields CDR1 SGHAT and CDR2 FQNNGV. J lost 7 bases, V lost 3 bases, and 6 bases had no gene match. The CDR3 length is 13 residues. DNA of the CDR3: TGTGCCAGCAGCTTCGCTCTAGCGGATGAGCAGTACTTC. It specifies CASSFALADEQYF.

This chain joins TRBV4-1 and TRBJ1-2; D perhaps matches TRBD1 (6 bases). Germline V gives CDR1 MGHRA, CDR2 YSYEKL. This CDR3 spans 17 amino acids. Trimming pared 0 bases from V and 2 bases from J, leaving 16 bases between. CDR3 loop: CASSQDKGGTLNYGYTF. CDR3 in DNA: TGCGCCAGCAGCCAAGATAAGGGCGGGACACTCAACTATGGCTACACCTTC.

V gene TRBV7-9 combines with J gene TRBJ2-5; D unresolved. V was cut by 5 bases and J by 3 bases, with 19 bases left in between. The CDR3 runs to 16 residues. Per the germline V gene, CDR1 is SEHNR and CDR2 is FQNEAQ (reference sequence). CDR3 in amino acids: CASSTPRATRKETQYF. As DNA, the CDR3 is TGTGCCAGCAGCACCCCCCGGGCCACAAGGAAAGAGACCCAGTACTTC.

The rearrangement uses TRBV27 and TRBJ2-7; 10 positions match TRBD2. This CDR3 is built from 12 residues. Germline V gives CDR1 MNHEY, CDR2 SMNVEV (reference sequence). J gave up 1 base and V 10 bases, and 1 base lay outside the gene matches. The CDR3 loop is CATSGSSYEQYF. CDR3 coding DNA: TGTGCCACTAGCGGGAGTTCCTACGAGCAGTACTTC.

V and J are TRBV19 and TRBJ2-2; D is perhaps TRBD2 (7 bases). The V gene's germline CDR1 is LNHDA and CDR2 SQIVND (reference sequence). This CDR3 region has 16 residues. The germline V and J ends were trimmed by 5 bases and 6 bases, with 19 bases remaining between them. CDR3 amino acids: CASSPRGGSPSGELFF. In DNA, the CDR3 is TGTGCCAGTAGTCCCAGGGGCGGGAGTCCCTCCGGGGAGCTGTTTTTT. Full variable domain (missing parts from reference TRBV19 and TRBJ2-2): DGGITQSPKYLFRKEGQNVTLSCEQNLNHDAMYWYRQDPGQGLRLIYYSQIVNDFQKGDIAEGYSVSREKKESFPLTVTSAQKNPTAFYLCASSPRGGSPSGELFFGEGSRLTVL.